The 26 T cell receptor beta chains in this list originate from one sample, sequenced in a study of cytomegalovirus exposure and HLA in healthy donors. Use of 60 Vbeta and 13 Jbeta primers characterized the PCR. TCRdb's table, derived via immunoSEQ multiplex PCR, lists solely in-frame clones and lacks some. The data show about 140,000 clones, roughly 80% seen once. The sequencing sample was made of PBMCs. The receptors stem from a man in his forties in good health and CMV-seronegative.

In its sample, this clone was seen once. This chain connects TRBV2 to TRBJ2-7; tentatively, D is TRBD1 (5 bases). The length of the CDR3 is 15 residues. Trimming removed 4 bases from V and 1 base from J, with 14 bases in between. Germline CDR1 is SNHLY and CDR2 is FYNNEI. CDR3 coding DNA: TGTGCCAGCAGTGGCCGATGGACAAGATCCTACGAGCAGTACTTC. This gives the protein CASSGRWTRSYEQYF.

The chain uses TRBV11-3 and TRBJ1-5; D is possibly TRBD1 (6 bases). The length of the CDR3 is 13 residues. Germline CDR1 is SGHNT and CDR2 is YENEEA. V was clipped by 5 bases and J by 6 bases, with 11 bases between them. The CDR3 sequence is CASSIGGLQPQHF. The CDR3 bases are TGTGCCAGCAGCATAGGGGGGCTTCAGCCCCAGCATTTT.

This sequence joins TRBV18 and TRBJ1-1; possibly TRBD1 for D (6 bases). Trimming shortened V by 1 base and J by 3 bases, and 15 bases separated the two germline ends. The CDR3 contains 16 residues. CDR1 is KGHSH and CDR2 is LQKENI in the germline V gene. The chain's CDR3 is CASSPRNQGSHTEAFF. Written as DNA, the CDR3 is TGTGCCAGCTCACCACGGAACCAGGGGTCGCACACTGAAGCTTTCTTT.

The gene calls are TRBV6-1 and TRBJ2-6; TRBD1 agrees at 9 bases. The CDR3 length is 19 residues. The germline V gene encodes CDR1 MNHNS and CDR2 SASEGT. Trimming cost V 1 base and J 1 base; bases outside gene matches: 8. The CDR3 protein is CASSEDLDRGRSGANVLTF. For the CDR3, the DNA is TGTGCCAGCAGTGAAGATTTGGACAGGGGACGTTCTGGGGCCAACGTCCTGACTTTC.

This clone was picked up a small number of times. V is TRBV6-5 and J is TRBJ1-3; TRBD1 aligns across 7 bases. The J segment lost 2 bases and the V segment lost 0 bases, leaving 1 base of the junction unmatched. CDR1 MNHEY and CDR2 SVGAGI come from the germline V gene. The CDR3 covers 15 residues. The CDR3 DNA sequence: TGTGCCAGCAGTTACTCAGGGACAGCTGGAAACACCATATATTTT. Amino acid sequence: CASSYSGTAGNTIYF.

J is TRBJ2-7 and V is TRBV9; no firm D call. Deletions cut 6 bases from V and 5 bases from J, with 12 bases between. The CDR3 runs to 12 residues. Germline CDR1 reads SGDLS; CDR2 reads YYNGEE. CDR3 in amino acids: CASILSFHEQYF. DNA of the CDR3: TGTGCCAGCATTTTGAGTTTCCACGAGCAGTACTTC.

The chain carries TRBV7-2 and TRBJ1-5; 10 bases line up with TRBD1. The CDR3 runs 15 residues. Trimming at V came to 4 bases and at J to 6 bases, leaving 6 bases not matched to a gene. The V gene's germline CDR1 is SGHTA and CDR2 FQGNSA. Here the CDR3 DNA reads TGTGCCAGCAGCTCAGGGACAGGGGAAAGTCAGCCCCAGCATTTT. Its protein product is CASSSGTGESQPQHF.

The genes are TRBV14 and TRBJ2-7; D is undetermined. The CDR3 loop spans 12 amino acids. The germline gives CDR1 SGHDN, CDR2 FVKESK. Trimming shortened V by 4 bases and J by 4 bases, and 8 bases separated the two germline ends. The CDR3 DNA follows: TGTGCCAGCAGCCCTACGTCTTACGAGCAGTACTTC. It encodes CASSPTSYEQYF.

This rearrangement joins TRBV7-8 to TRBJ1-1; no reliable D call. V lost 0 bases and J 5 bases, leaving 10 bases between the germline ends. The CDR3 sequence is 14 residues long. CDR1 and CDR2 (germline): SGHVS, FQNEAQ. The CDR3 DNA reads TGTGCCAGCAGCTTAGCTCTCGGGGAAACTGAAGCTTTCTTT. Translation gives CASSLALGETEAFF.

A word on this clone: Other DNA sequences of this sample code for an identical CDR3. The chain couples TRBV7-9 to TRBJ1-2; 7 bases are a match to TRBD1. Losses at the gene ends were 6 bases for V and 7 bases for J; bases not matched to a gene: 8. Germline V gene data show CDR1 as SEHNR and CDR2 as FQNEAQ (reference sequence). The CDR3 consists of 13 residues. DNA for the CDR3: TGTGCCAGCAGTCCCGGACAGGAGGGTGGCTACACCTTC. This translates into CASSPGQEGGYTF.

This chain joins TRBV5-1 and TRBJ2-2; a weak D match, TRBD2 (5 bases). The CDR3 runs 14 residues. Deletions cut 4 bases from V and 1 base from J, with 8 bases between. In germline, CDR1 is SGHRS, CDR2 YFSETQ. CDR3 loop: CASSPEGNTGELFF. The CDR3, as DNA: TGCGCCAGCAGCCCCGAGGGGAACACCGGGGAGCTGTTTTTT.

The chain employs TRBV19 and TRBJ2-3, with a tentative D call TRBD2 (6 bases). Germline V gene lookup returns CDR1 LNHDA and CDR2 SQIVND (reference sequence). This CDR3 has 16 amino acids. The V end was cut by 2 bases, the J end by 6 bases, with 18 bases between. CDR3 region: CASSITTGTRGDTQYF. As DNA, the CDR3 is TGTGCCAGTAGTATAACAACCGGGACTCGTGGGGATACGCAGTATTTT.

This clone was observed a single time. This sequence joins TRBV18 and TRBJ1-2, with TRBD1 matching over 7 bases. This CDR3 spans 15 amino acids. The germline gives CDR1 KGHSH, CDR2 LQKENI. V lost 8 bases and J lost 1; bases outside the gene matches: 10. The CDR3 here is CASLFLDRFNYGYTF. The CDR3 DNA reads TGTGCCAGCCTATTTCTGGACAGGTTTAACTATGGCTACACCTTC.

V gene TRBV30 combines with J gene TRBJ2-1, with TRBD1 identical over 7 bases. CDR1 is GTSNPN and CDR2 is SVGIG in the germline V gene (reference sequence). The CDR3 has 11 residues. V lost 5 bases to trimming and J lost 8 bases; unmatched junction nucleotides: 3. The CDR3 protein is CAWVQGYEQFF. CDR3 in DNA: TGTGCCTGGGTACAGGGGTATGAGCAGTTCTTC.

V gene TRBV2 combines with J gene TRBJ1-6; D gene uncertain. CDR1 is SNHLY and CDR2 is FYNNEI in the germline V gene. V was clipped by 7 bases and J by 7 bases, with 14 bases between them. This CDR3 has 14 residues. CDR3 region: CASKTETLNSPLHF. DNA for the CDR3: TGTGCCAGCAAAACAGAAACCCTCAATTCACCCCTCCACTTT. Together with reference TRBV2 and TRBJ1-6, the CDR3 gives the full variable domain: EPEVTQTPSHQVTQMGQEVILRCVPISNHLYFYWYRQILGQKVEFLVSFYNNEISEKSEIFDDQFSVERPDGSNFTLKIRSTKLEDSAMYFCASKTETLNSPLHFGNGTRLTVT.

V and J are TRBV5-1 and TRBJ1-5, with a weak D call TRBD1 (5 bases). Germline V lookup: CDR1 SGHRS, CDR2 YFSETQ. Trimming removed 4 bases at V and 0 bases at J, with 17 bases between. This CDR3 is built from 17 residues. CDR3 sequence: CASSPIPGGYSNQPQHF. The CDR3 coding sequence is TGCGCCAGCAGCCCGATACCGGGGGGGTATAGCAATCAGCCCCAGCATTTT.

This clone showed up just a few times. The CDR3 DNA reads as TGCGCCAGCAGCTTGGATCACCAGAGAGGCACTGAAGCTTTCTTT. Amino acid sequence: CASSLDHQRGTEAFF. The chain uses TRBV5-1 and TRBJ1-1; D unclear. V was trimmed by 0 bases and J by 4 bases, leaving 13 bases between them. The germline V gene encodes CDR1 SGHRS and CDR2 YFSETQ. The CDR3 is 15 amino acids.

This clone was observed once. The chain recombines TRBV19 with TRBJ2-1, with 7 bases that match TRBD1. This CDR3 region has 12 residues. The trim removed 5 bases at V and 10 bases at J, leaving 5 bases unmatched. Germline CDR1 LNHDA, CDR2 SQIVND (reference sequence). CDR3 in amino acids: CASSVRGQEQFF. CDR3 DNA sequence: TGTGCCAGTAGTGTCCGGGGACAGGAGCAGTTCTTC.

The chain is built from TRBV19 and TRBJ2-7, with D perhaps TRBD1 (6 bases). This CDR3 comprises 15 residues. V lost 5 bases, J lost 1 base, and 15 bases lay in between. Germline values: CDR1 LNHDA, CDR2 SQIVND (reference sequence). The CDR3 region is CASSFRGSDSYEQYF. CDR3 sequence (DNA): TGTGCCAGTAGTTTCAGGGGTAGCGATTCCTACGAGCAGTACTTC.

The V and J genes are TRBV27 and TRBJ1-1; D unresolved. The CDR3 has 13 amino acids. V was cut by 5 bases and J by 0 bases, with 7 bases left in between. The V gene's germline CDR1 is MNHEY and CDR2 SMNVEV (reference sequence). CDR3 residues: CASSPLLNTEAFF. DNA of the CDR3: TGTGCCAGCAGTCCCCTATTGAACACTGAAGCTTTCTTT.

This clone was counted many times. This sequence joins TRBV6-4 and TRBJ2-2; 12 bases match TRBD2. The CDR3 sequence is 15 residues long. Germline V lookup: CDR1 MRHNA, CDR2 SNTAGT. Trimming took 4 bases from V and 3 from J; bases not matched to a gene: 0. For the CDR3, the DNA is TGTGCCAGCAGTGGGACTAGCGGGGACACCGGGGAGCTGTTTTTT. Translating gives CASSGTSGDTGELFF.

This rearrangement joins TRBV28 to TRBJ1-2; possible D gene TRBD1, 5 bases. The CDR3 has 15 residues. V lost 2 bases and J 3 bases, leaving 13 bases between the germline ends. CDR1 and CDR2 (germline): MDHEN, SYDVKM. The CDR3 protein is CASSLPRAVDYGYTF. The DNA of the CDR3 is TGTGCCAGCAGTTTACCCAGGGCTGTGGACTATGGCTACACCTTC.

This clone came up a few times. The CDR3 region has the DNA TGTGCCAGCAGACTAAAAGTCGGGGGTAGTGAAGCTTTCTTT. Its translation is CASRLKVGGSEAFF. The chain joins TRBV7-3 to TRBJ1-1, with D perhaps matching TRBD1 (5 bases). Between the trimmed V and J ends, which lost 6 bases and 7 bases, there was a span of 18 bases. From germline, CDR1 is SGHTA and CDR2 FQGTGA. The CDR3 totals 14 residues.

The chain recombines TRBV27 with TRBJ2-5; 7 bases are a match to TRBD2. This CDR3 spans 15 amino acids. The germline V gene encodes CDR1 MNHEY and CDR2 SMNVEV (reference sequence). Unmatched junction bases numbered 13, after V lost 7 bases and J lost 5 bases. CDR3 DNA: TGTGCCAGCACTCCAGCGGGGCTAGGGCGGGAGACCCAGTACTTC. This translates into CASTPAGLGRETQYF.

CDR3: CASSPGTLYEQYF. The DNA for the CDR3 is TGTGCCAGCAGCCCCGGGACACTCTACGAGCAGTACTTC. The V and J genes are TRBV7-9 and TRBJ2-7; D is perhaps TRBD1 (6 bases). The CDR3 covers 13 residues. From germline, CDR1 is SEHNR and CDR2 FQNEAQ (reference sequence). V lost 5 bases, J lost 3 bases, and 11 bases lay in between.

The V call is TRBV4-2, the J call TRBJ2-5; 12 nucleotides line up with TRBD2. Trimming removed 0 bases from V and 2 bases from J; junction bases left unmatched: 1. The V gene's germline CDR1 is LGHNA and CDR2 YNFKEQ. The CDR3 is 16 residues long. In DNA form, the CDR3 reads TGTGCCAGCAGCCAAGAGCTAGCGGGGGGGCAAGAGACCCAGTACTTC. Encoded protein: CASSQELAGGQETQYF.